These 15 T cell receptor beta chains originate from one sample sequenced in a study of read filtering for tumor transcriptome and immune sequencing. The library was built from 400 to 500 ng RNA with molecular barcoded adaptors for alpha/delta and beta/gamma chains. From the reads, TCRdb called clonotypes with MiXCR, one entry per CDR3 protein. The repertoire holds about 86,000 distinct CDR3 sequences, with roughly 12% as singletons. Sequencing was carried out using a population of CD138-negative cells sorted from bone marrow. These receptors came from a donor at least 40 years old with multiple myeloma.

This clonotype was seen a few times. With a much larger clone just one base away, this may be a read error. This rearrangement joins TRBV7-2 to TRBJ1-2; no clear D gene. CDR1 and CDR2 (germline): SGHTA, FQGNSA. The CDR3 extends over 14 amino acids. The V end was cut by 10 bases, the J end by 5 bases, with 20 bases between. CDR3 coding DNA: TGTGCCATCCAGTTTGATCGGGGTTCGTATGGCTACACCTTC. Translating it yields CAIQFDRGSYGYTF. The variable domain in full, completed from reference TRBV7-2 and TRBJ1-2, reads GAGVSQSPSNKVTEKGKDVELRCDPISGHTALYWYRQSLGQGLEFLIYFQGNSAPDKSGLPSDRFSAERTGGSVSTLTIQRTQQEDSAVYLCAIQFDRGSYGYTFGSGTRLTVV.

The J gene is TRBJ1-1, the V gene TRBV29-1, with 8 bases fitting TRBD1. Trimming at V came to 3 bases and at J to 5 bases, leaving 5 bases not matched to a gene. Germline CDR1 and CDR2: SQVTM and ANQGSEA. The length of the CDR3 is 13 residues. The CDR3 loop reads CSVDRGRGTEAFF. Here the CDR3 DNA reads TGCAGCGTTGACAGGGGGCGAGGGACTGAAGCTTTCTTT. Together with reference TRBV29-1 and TRBJ1-1, the CDR3 gives the full variable domain: SAVISQKPSRDICQRGTSLTIQCQVDSQVTMMFWYRQQPGQSLTLIATANQGSEATYESGFVIDKFPISRPNLTFSTLTVSNMSPEDSSIYLCSVDRGRGTEAFFGQGTRLTVV.

In this sample, this clonotype turned up many times. V is TRBV18 and J is TRBJ2-2, with 8 nucleotides matching TRBD1. The CDR3 covers 15 residues. CDR1 is KGHSH and CDR2 is LQKENI in the germline V gene. V lost 0 bases, J lost 3 bases, and 0 bases stayed unmatched. The CDR3 nucleotides are TGTGCCAGCTCACCACCCAGGGGGCACACCGGGGAGCTGTTTTTT. It specifies CASSPPRGHTGELFF.

Turning to this clonotype: One end of the junction does not line up with germline, which may come from a read error. V gene TRBV12-3 or TRBV12-4 combines with J gene TRBJ1-6; 7 bases fit TRBD1. The CDR3 has 16 residues. The CDR3 sequence: CVSSLEPGQPNSPLHF. CDR3 nucleotides: TGTGTCAGCAGTTTAGAACCGGGACAGCCAAATTCACCCCTCCACTTT.

In this sample, this clonotype turned up many times. The chain has TRBV12-3 or TRBV12-4 and TRBJ2-5; 12 bases agree with TRBD2. CDR3 length: 15 residues. The V gene end was trimmed by 5 bases and the J gene end by 6 bases; junction bases not matched to a gene: 7. In DNA form, the CDR3 reads TGTGCCAGCAGTGCTTGGACTAGCGGGATGCAGACCCAGTACTTC. Its protein product is CASSAWTSGMQTQYF.

This rearrangement joins TRBV2 to TRBJ2-3; 10 bases fit TRBD2. The length of the CDR3 is 18 residues. CDR1 and CDR2 (germline): SNHLY, FYNNEI. Trimming cost V 6 bases and J 1 base; bases outside gene matches: 13. CDR3 coding DNA: TGTGCCAGCAGGAGGGGTTTTACCGGGACTAGCGGCACAGATACGCAGTATTTT. Translating gives CASRRGFTGTSGTDTQYF.

There are many counts of this clonotype. The rearrangement joins TRBV29-1 to TRBJ1-5, with 7 bases matching TRBD1. Per germline, CDR1 SQVTM and CDR2 ANQGSEA. Unmatched junction bases numbered 4, after V lost 7 bases and J lost 4 bases. CDR3 length equals 12 residues. The chain's CDR3 is CSGGDRNQPQHF. The DNA of the CDR3 is TGCAGCGGGGGGGACAGAAATCAGCCCCAGCATTTT.

This clonotype was counted many times. The chain links TRBV29-1 to TRBJ2-5, with 8 bases fitting TRBD1. Looked up from germline, CDR1 is SQVTM and CDR2 is ANQGSEA. V gave up 3 bases and J gave up 5 bases; unmatched junction bases: 8. The CDR3 length is 14 residues. The CDR3 loop reads CSVDVSGGRETQYF. For the CDR3, the DNA is TGCAGCGTTGACGTTTCAGGGGGCAGGGAGACCCAGTACTTC.

CDR3 nucleotide sequence: TGTGCCAGCAGTGAAGCTGGAAACCCAAACTATGGCTACACCTTC. This translates into CASSEAGNPNYGYTF. This chain uses TRBV2 with TRBJ1-2; D uncertain. This CDR3 comprises 15 residues. V lost 0 bases to trimming and J lost 2 bases, with 10 bases between them. CDR1 SNHLY and CDR2 FYNNEI come from the germline V gene. The full variable domain, completed using reference TRBV2 and TRBJ1-2, is EPEVTQTPSHQVTQMGQEVILRCVPISNHLYFYWYRQILGQKVEFLVSFYNNEISEKSEIFDDQFSVERPDGSNFTLKIRSTKLEDSAMYFCASSEAGNPNYGYTFGSGTRLTVV.

The table lists this clonotype with many counts. The V and J genes are TRBV29-1 and TRBJ2-3; D remains ambiguous. Germline CDR1 SQVTM, CDR2 ANQGSEA. Trimming pared 4 bases from V and 0 bases from J, leaving 8 bases between. This CDR3 has 13 amino acids. The chain's CDR3 is CSVVGSSTDTQYF. Here the CDR3 DNA reads TGCAGCGTTGTAGGGTCTAGCACAGATACGCAGTATTTT.

This clonotype was picked up one time. The rearrangement uses TRBV6-5 and TRBJ1-2, with D uncertain. V was clipped by 6 bases and J by 3 bases, with 11 bases between them. Per germline, CDR1 MNHEY and CDR2 SVGAGI. The CDR3 consists of 13 residues. Here the CDR3 DNA reads TGTGCCAGCAGGATAGACACAGACTATGGCTACACCTTC. Translation: CASRIDTDYGYTF.

This clonotype was detected many times. The chain uses TRBV11-1 and TRBJ2-1; 14 nucleotides agree with TRBD2. This CDR3 spans 16 amino acids. Trimming cost V 5 bases and J 4 bases; bases outside gene matches: 4. CDR1 and CDR2 from the germline V gene are SGHAT and FQDESV (reference sequence). The CDR3: CASSRRTSGRYNEQFF. As DNA, the CDR3 is TGTGCCAGCAGCCGTCGGACTAGCGGGAGGTACAATGAGCAGTTCTTC.

This clonotype was seen ten or more times. The chain links TRBV3-1 to TRBJ2-2, with D possibly being TRBD2 (6 bases). This CDR3 contains 14 residues. Germline V lookup: CDR1 LGHDT, CDR2 YNNKEL (reference sequence). Trimming stripped 4 bases from V and 2 bases from J, with 8 bases between. CDR3 protein: CASSRGGNTGELFF. CDR3 coding DNA: TGTGCCAGCAGCCGGGGAGGTAACACCGGGGAGCTGTTTTTT. The full variable domain, completed using reference TRBV3-1 and TRBJ2-2, is DTAVSQTPKYLVTQMGNDKSIKCEQNLGHDTMYWYKQDSKKFLKIMFSYNNKELIINETVPNRFSPKSPDKAHLNLHINSLELGDSAVYFCASSRGGNTGELFFGEGSRLTVL.

This clonotype was recorded many times. The chain links TRBV7-9 to TRBJ2-1; D is undetermined. The CDR3 is 12 residues long. CDR1 is SEHNR and CDR2 is FQNEAQ in the germline V gene (reference sequence). V lost 1 base, J lost 10 bases, and 8 bases lay in between. CDR3 in amino acids: CASSLGIGEQFF. In nucleotides, the CDR3 is TGTGCCAGCAGCTTAGGGATTGGAGAGCAGTTCTTC.

A few counts support this clonotype. The chain is built from TRBV7-2 and TRBJ2-1; 10 positions match TRBD1. The CDR3 has 15 residues. Germline V gene data show CDR1 as SGHTA and CDR2 as FQGNSA. Trimming removed 4 bases from V and 6 bases from J; junction bases left unmatched: 6. The CDR3 DNA is TGTGCCAGCAGCTACGGACAGGGGGTGTTCAATGAGCAGTTCTTC. Translating gives CASSYGQGVFNEQFF.